The sequence of this T cell receptor (beta chain) was determined in a study of blood T cell repertoires in COVID-19. Original processing notes: Estimation of nucleated cell counts was performed using reference gene primer amplification. Using immunoSEQ multiplex PCR, the repertoire was profiled, and TCRdb retains in-frame clones only, with some absent. The V and J calls and the clone size are those of that table, but D and trimming were determined from the DNA. The sample lists fewer than 250,000 clones, 80% to 90% occurring once. With 4 bases removed from V and 4 bases from J, the gap between germline ends came to 17 bases. Germline CDR1 SGHVS, CDR2 FQNEAQ. This CDR3 has 17 residues.

This sequence joins TRBV7-8 and TRBJ1-6, with TRBD1 as a possible D gene (5 bases). This receptor was taken from a woman aged 25 to 39 with acute COVID-19. The sample comprised PBMCs or T cells enriched from blood (not recorded which). As DNA, the CDR3 is TGTGCCAGCAGCTATTACGACAGTCCTACTTATAATTCACCCCTCCACTTT. Its protein product is CASSYYDSPTYNSPLHF.